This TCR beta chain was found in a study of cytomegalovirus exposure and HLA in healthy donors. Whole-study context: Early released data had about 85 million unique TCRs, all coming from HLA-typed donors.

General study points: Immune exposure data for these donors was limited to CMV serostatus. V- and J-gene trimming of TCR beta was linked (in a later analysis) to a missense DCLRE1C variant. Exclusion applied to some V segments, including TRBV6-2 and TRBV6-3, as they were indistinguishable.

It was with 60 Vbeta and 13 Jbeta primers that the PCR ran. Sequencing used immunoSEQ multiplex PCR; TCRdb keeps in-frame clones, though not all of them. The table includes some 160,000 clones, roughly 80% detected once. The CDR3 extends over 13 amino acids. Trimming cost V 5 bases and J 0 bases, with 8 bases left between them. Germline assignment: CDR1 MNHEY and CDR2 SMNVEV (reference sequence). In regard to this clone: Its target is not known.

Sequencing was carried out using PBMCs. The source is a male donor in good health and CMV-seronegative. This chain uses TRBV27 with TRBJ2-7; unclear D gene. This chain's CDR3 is CASSVSLSYEQYF. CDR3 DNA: TGTGCCAGCAGTGTCTCCCTCTCCTACGAGCAGTACTTC.